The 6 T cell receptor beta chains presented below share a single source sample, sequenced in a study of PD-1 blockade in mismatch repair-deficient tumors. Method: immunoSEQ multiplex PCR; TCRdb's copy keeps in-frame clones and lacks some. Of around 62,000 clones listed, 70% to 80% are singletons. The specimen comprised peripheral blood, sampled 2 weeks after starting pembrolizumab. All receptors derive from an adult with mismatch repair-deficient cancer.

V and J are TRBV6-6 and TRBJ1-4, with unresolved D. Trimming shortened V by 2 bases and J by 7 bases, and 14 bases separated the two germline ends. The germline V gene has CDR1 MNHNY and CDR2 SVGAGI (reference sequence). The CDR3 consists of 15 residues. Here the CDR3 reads CASSYSGGVVEKLFF. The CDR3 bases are TGTGCCAGCAGTTACAGCGGAGGTGTGGTTGAAAAACTGTTTTTT.

The DNA for the CDR3 is TGTGCCAGCAGTTACTCCGGCACCGGGGAGCTGTTTTTT. Amino acids: CASSYSGTGELFF. The chain uses TRBV6-5 and TRBJ2-2; D is unclear. V lost 0 bases to trimming and J lost 4 bases, with 3 bases between them. CDR3 size: 13 residues. The germline V gene has CDR1 MNHEY and CDR2 SVGAGI.

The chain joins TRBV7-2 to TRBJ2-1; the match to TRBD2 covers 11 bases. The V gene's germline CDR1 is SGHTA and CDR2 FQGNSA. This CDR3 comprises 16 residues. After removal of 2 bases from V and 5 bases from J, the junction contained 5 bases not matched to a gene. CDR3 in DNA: TGTGCCAGCAGCTTAATAGCGGGAGGGCCCCACAATGAGCAGTTCTTC. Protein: CASSLIAGGPHNEQFF.

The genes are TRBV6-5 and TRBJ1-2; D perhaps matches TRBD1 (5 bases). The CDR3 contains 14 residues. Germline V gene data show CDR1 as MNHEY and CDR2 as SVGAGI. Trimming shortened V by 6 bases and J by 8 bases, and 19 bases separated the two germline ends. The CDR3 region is CASRPPWGFQGYTF. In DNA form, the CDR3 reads TGTGCCAGCAGACCCCCATGGGGCTTTCAGGGCTACACCTTC.

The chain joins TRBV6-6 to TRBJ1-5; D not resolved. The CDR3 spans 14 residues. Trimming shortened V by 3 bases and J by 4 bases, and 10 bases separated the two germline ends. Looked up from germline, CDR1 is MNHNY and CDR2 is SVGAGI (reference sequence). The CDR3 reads CASSYGGGNQPQHF. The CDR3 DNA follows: TGTGCCAGCAGTTATGGCGGAGGTAATCAGCCCCAGCATTTT.

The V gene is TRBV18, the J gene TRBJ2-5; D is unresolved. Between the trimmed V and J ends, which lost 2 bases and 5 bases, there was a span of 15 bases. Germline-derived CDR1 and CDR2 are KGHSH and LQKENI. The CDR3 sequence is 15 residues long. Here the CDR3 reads CASSPDRPSEETQYF. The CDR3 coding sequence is TGTGCCAGCTCACCAGATCGCCCATCGGAGGAGACCCAGTACTTC.